The 9 T cell receptor beta chains presented below share a single source sample, sequenced in a study of shared clonotypes between healthy human individuals. Profiling relied on immunoSEQ multiplex PCR, and the TCRdb table lists in-frame clones only, not all of them. This sample has around 990,000 clones, with about 72% found just once. Sequences were obtained from memory CD4+ T cells from PBMCs. Indicated subset: CD45RA-negative fraction. The receptor set was obtained from a man aged 18 to 29 in good health. Some clones in this sample may be carry-over from other donors' samples.

The chain carries TRBV19 and TRBJ1-1; 7 nucleotides align to TRBD1. After removal of 4 bases from V and 0 bases from J, the junction contained 2 bases not matched to a gene. The CDR3 contains 14 residues. The germline gives CDR1 LNHDA, CDR2 SQIVND (reference sequence). The CDR3 coding sequence is TGTGCCAGTAGTAGGACAGGTTTGAACACTGAAGCTTTCTTT. As protein: CASSRTGLNTEAFF.

There are a few counts of this clone. The rearrangement uses TRBV27 and TRBJ2-6; D gene ambiguous. This CDR3 contains 14 residues. Trimming stripped 1 base from V and 0 bases from J, with 1 base between. Germline CDR1 is MNHEY and CDR2 is SMNVEV (reference sequence). This CDR3 is CASSLFSGANVLTF. The CDR3 DNA reads TGTGCCAGCAGTTTATTCTCTGGGGCCAACGTCCTGACTTTC. The full variable domain, rest sourced from reference TRBV27 and TRBJ2-6, is EAQVTQNPRYLITVTGKKLTVTCSQNMNHEYMSWYRQDPGLGLRQIYYSMNVEVTDKGDVPEGYKVSRKEKRNFPLILESPSPNQTSLYFCASSLFSGANVLTFGAGSRLTVL.

Worth noting for this clone: A much bigger clone sits one base away, suggesting this may be a read error. This specimen includes other DNA sequences encoding the same CDR3. The chain uses TRBV4-2 and TRBJ1-5, with D possibly matching TRBD1 (5 bases). Between the trimmed V and J ends, which lost 0 bases and 1 base, there was a span of 7 bases. The CDR3 sequence is 15 residues long. In germline, CDR1 is LGHNA, CDR2 YNFKEQ. CDR3 region: CASSQDQGSNQPQHF. The CDR3 DNA reads TGTGCCAGCAGCCAAGATCAGGGAAGCAATCAGCCCCAGCATTTT.

The V gene is TRBV18, the J gene TRBJ2-5; possibly TRBD1 for D (6 bases). Between the trimmed V and J ends, which lost 2 bases and 1 base, there was a span of 11 bases. Germline V lookup: CDR1 KGHSH, CDR2 LQKENI. The CDR3 is made up of 15 amino acids. The CDR3 DNA reads as TGTGCCAGCTCACCATATGGGACAACCCAAGAGACCCAGTACTTC. This gives the protein CASSPYGTTQETQYF.

In nucleotides, the CDR3 is TGTGCCAGCAGCCGGAGGGACAGGGTGAACACTGAAGCTTTCTTT. It yields the protein CASSRRDRVNTEAFF. This chain joins TRBV7-9 and TRBJ1-1; 9 nucleotides match TRBD1. The CDR3 contains 15 residues. The germline V gene has CDR1 SEHNR and CDR2 FQNEAQ (reference sequence). After removal of 5 bases from V and 0 bases from J, the junction contained 4 bases not matched to a gene.

The V call is TRBV11-3, the J call TRBJ1-1; a possible D gene is TRBD1 (6 bases). The germline V and J ends were trimmed by 5 bases and 5 bases, with 18 bases remaining between them. CDR1 SGHNT and CDR2 YENEEA come from the germline V gene. The CDR3 is 15 amino acids. For the CDR3, the DNA is TGTGCCAGCAGCGCGTTTGGGGGCCAAACGACTGAAGCTTTCTTT. Translated: CASSAFGGQTTEAFF.

J is TRBJ2-7 and V is TRBV11-2, with TRBD2 matching over 9 bases. From germline, CDR1 is SGHAT and CDR2 FQNNGV. The CDR3 is made up of 14 amino acids. Unmatched junction bases numbered 7, after V lost 5 bases and J lost 5 bases. CDR3 sequence: CASSPRAGGNEQYF. CDR3 DNA sequence: TGTGCCAGCAGCCCCCGGGCGGGAGGGAACGAGCAGTACTTC.

Turning to this clone: Other DNA sequences from this sample encode an identical CDR3 as well. The chain links TRBV19 to TRBJ1-2; D is perhaps TRBD1 (6 bases). The CDR3 covers 12 residues. The V gene lost 8 bases and the J gene lost 5 bases, with 12 bases spanning the gap. Per germline, CDR1 LNHDA and CDR2 SQIVND (reference sequence). The CDR3 sequence is CASSNRDYGYTF. In DNA form, the CDR3 reads TGTGCCAGTTCCAACAGGGATTATGGCTACACCTTC.

V is TRBV5-1 and J is TRBJ1-1; TRBD1 aligns across 7 bases. CDR3 length: 16 amino acids. The germline V gene encodes CDR1 SGHRS and CDR2 YFSETQ. The J segment lost 2 bases and the V segment lost 1 base, leaving 8 bases of the junction unmatched. The DNA of the CDR3 is TGCGCCAGCAGCTTGTTTACGACAGGGATTAACACTGAAGCTTTCTTT. This codes for CASSLFTTGINTEAFF.